A single sample gave rise to the 17 T cell receptor beta chains below, sequenced in a study of Ad26.COV2.S vaccination and SARS-CoV-2 variants. Documented treatment: around 19 received Ad26.COV2.S at low or high dose, single or two shots; 5 received placebo; per-sample allocation not given. Material that was analyzed had been drawn on day 63 after the first vaccine or placebo injection. The assay was immunoSEQ multiplex PCR, and TCRdb's table has in-frame clones only and misses some. The table includes fewer than 500,000 clones, 90% detected once. The specimen was peripheral blood, collected in a trial of Ad26.COV2.S vaccine versus placebo. The receptors shown here come from a person aged 18-60 years who received the Ad26.COV2.S COVID-19 vaccine or a placebo.

This chain connects TRBV3-1 (or the pseudogene TRBV3-2) to TRBJ2-1, with D maybe TRBD1 (6 bases). The CDR3 contains 11 residues. CDR1 is LGHDT and CDR2 is YNNKEL in the germline V gene (reference sequence). Trimming removed 6 bases at V and 9 bases at J, with 9 bases between. The DNA for the CDR3 is TGTGCCAGCAGGGGGGCTTTTGAGCAGTTCTTC. As protein: CASRGAFEQFF.

This clone was found once. The chain has TRBV14 and TRBJ1-6; D unresolved. V lost 1 base, J lost 8 bases, and 9 bases lay in between. The germline V gene encodes CDR1 SGHDN and CDR2 FVKESK. The CDR3 consists of 14 residues. In DNA, the CDR3 is TGTGCCAGCAGCCAAGGGGGTGGCGATTCACCCCTCCACTTT. Residues: CASSQGGGDSPLHF.

The rearrangement links TRBV2 to TRBJ2-3; TRBD1 matches 7 bases. CDR3 length equals 14 residues. Germline trimming cut 6 bases from V and 1 base from J; bases unmatched to any gene: 4. Germline-derived CDR1 and CDR2 are SNHLY and FYNNEI. Here the CDR3 DNA reads TGTGCCAGCAGGAAGCAGGGGGGCACAGATACGCAGTATTTT. It yields the protein CASRKQGGTDTQYF.

The table lists this clone with a count of one. The CDR3 DNA reads TGCGCCAGCAGTTCGGTGAGCGCCGGGGAGCTGTTTTTT. It translates to CASSSVSAGELFF. The chain links TRBV10-2 to TRBJ2-2; D is undetermined. Germline V gene lookup returns CDR1 WSHSY and CDR2 SAAADI. Between the trimmed V and J ends, which lost 5 bases and 6 bases, there was a span of 10 bases. This CDR3 contains 13 residues.

V usage is TRBV4-3 and J usage is TRBJ2-6, with 7 nucleotides matching TRBD2. CDR1 and CDR2 (germline): LGHNA, YSLEER. The CDR3 length is 16 residues. V was clipped by 0 bases and J by 5 bases; unmatched bases: 4. The CDR3 DNA reads as TGCGCCAGCAGCCAAGAGCGGGGGATCTGGGCCAACGTCCTGACTTTC. It encodes CASSQERGIWANVLTF.

The chain carries TRBV24-1 and TRBJ2-5; D is possibly TRBD2 (6 bases). The CDR3 covers 16 residues. Trimming pared 0 bases from V and 2 bases from J, leaving 12 bases between. Looked up from germline, CDR1 is KGHDR and CDR2 is SFDVKD. The chain's CDR3 is CATSDLGDSDQETQYF. The CDR3 DNA reads as TGTGCCACCAGTGATTTGGGGGACTCAGATCAAGAGACCCAGTACTTC.

The J gene is TRBJ2-6, the V gene TRBV5-4; 11 positions agree with TRBD2. V shed 3 bases and J 1 base; nucleotides not matched to a gene: 9. This CDR3 spans 19 amino acids. Per the germline V gene, CDR1 is SGHNT and CDR2 is YYREEE (reference sequence). The DNA for the CDR3 is TGTGCCAGCAGCTCGGAACTAGCGGGAGTTGTGTCTGGGGCCAACGTCCTGACTTTC. Its protein is CASSSELAGVVSGANVLTF.

The gene calls are TRBV9 and TRBJ1-2; 8 nucleotides match TRBD1. Germline V gene lookup returns CDR1 SGDLS and CDR2 YYNGEE. The CDR3 is 15 amino acids. Losses at the gene ends were 4 bases for V and 0 bases for J; bases not matched to a gene: 5. Written as DNA, the CDR3 is TGTGCCAGCAGCCCCCGGGACAGGCCTAACTATGGCTACACCTTC. Protein: CASSPRDRPNYGYTF. Together with reference TRBV9 and TRBJ1-2, the CDR3 gives the full variable domain: DSGVTQTPKHLITATGQRVTLRCSPRSGDLSVYWYQQSLDQGLQFLIQYYNGEERAKGNILERFSAQQFPDLHSELNLSSLELGDSALYFCASSPRDRPNYGYTFGSGTRLTVV.

The chain combines TRBV18 with TRBJ2-2; D is perhaps TRBD1 or TRBD2 (5 bases each). V lost 4 bases and J lost 2, with 14 bases in between. Per the germline V gene, CDR1 is KGHSH and CDR2 is LQKENI. This CDR3 has 16 residues. The CDR3 DNA sequence: TGTGCCAGCTCACTGCCCGGGACCTCAAACACCGGGGAGCTGTTTTTT. It encodes CASSLPGTSNTGELFF.

The CDR3 loop is CATSDSGRVWNEQFF. CDR3 nucleotide sequence: TGTGCCACCAGTGATAGCGGGAGGGTCTGGAATGAGCAGTTCTTC. The chain is built from TRBV24-1 and TRBJ2-1; 10 bases are shared with TRBD2. CDR1 is KGHDR, CDR2 SFDVKD, per germline. The V and J ends lost 3 bases and 7 bases, in that order; junction bases with no gene match: 5. The CDR3 runs 15 residues.

CDR3 region: CASSHQAATNEKLFF. CDR3 DNA sequence: TGTGCCAGCAGCCACCAAGCCGCAACTAATGAAAAACTGTTTTTT. This chain connects TRBV5-8 to TRBJ1-4; unclear D gene. The CDR3 has 15 amino acids. Trimming cost V 4 bases and J 0 bases, with 10 bases left between them. Germline CDR1 and CDR2: SGHTS and YDEGEE.

CDR3 in amino acids: CASTSTGGSNEAFF. The CDR3 DNA sequence: TGTGCCAGCACTTCGACAGGGGGCTCGAATGAAGCTTTCTTT. The rearrangement joins TRBV6-5 to TRBJ1-1; 10 bases agree with TRBD1. Looked up from germline, CDR1 is MNHEY and CDR2 is SVGAGI. V dropped 7 bases and J dropped 7; count of bases not matched to a gene: 9. The length of the CDR3 is 14 residues.

The chain couples TRBV29-1 to TRBJ1-2; the D gene is possibly TRBD1 (5 bases). From germline, CDR1 is SQVTM and CDR2 ANQGSEA. The CDR3 runs to 14 residues. Trimming stripped 5 bases from V and 1 base from J, with 14 bases between. Here the CDR3 reads CSVKLGTDNYGYTF. The CDR3 DNA reads as TGCAGCGTTAAGCTCGGGACGGATAACTATGGCTACACCTTC.

V gene TRBV10-3 combines with J gene TRBJ1-4; a weak D match, TRBD1 (6 bases). Trimming left V 0 bases short and J 8 bases short, with 16 bases between. The germline V gene encodes CDR1 ENHRY and CDR2 SYGVKD. CDR3 length equals 16 residues. The CDR3 DNA reads TGTGCCATCAGTGAGTCGGCGGGGCAGGGGAGAGAAAAACTGTTTTTT. Translation: CAISESAGQGREKLFF.

The genes are TRBV6-2 or TRBV6-3 and TRBJ2-6; no clear D gene. Deletions cut 4 bases from V and 2 bases from J, with 6 bases between. The CDR3 is made up of 14 amino acids. CDR1 is MNHEY and CDR2 is SVGEGT in the germline V gene. The CDR3 nucleotides are TGTGCCAGCAGTTTTAGGGCTGGGGCCAACGTCCTGACTTTC. This translates into CASSFRAGANVLTF.

This clone was counted only a few times. The chain joins TRBV19 to TRBJ2-3, with 7 nucleotides matching TRBD1. The V gene end was trimmed by 7 bases and the J gene end by 0 bases; junction bases not matched to a gene: 16. This CDR3 region has 18 residues. Germline V gives CDR1 LNHDA, CDR2 SQIVND (reference sequence). CDR3 nucleotide sequence: TGTGCCAGTACCCCTTTCTATTCTAGGGACAGTAGCACAGATACGCAGTATTTT. The encoded protein is CASTPFYSRDSSTDTQYF.

This chain connects TRBV5-4 to TRBJ2-7, with 13 nucleotides matching TRBD2. There are 15 residues in the CDR3. V gave up 3 bases and J gave up 5 bases; unmatched junction bases: 5. CDR1 SGHNT and CDR2 YYREEE come from the germline V gene (reference sequence). The CDR3 here is CASSSGTSGTHEQYF. The CDR3, as DNA: TGTGCCAGCAGCTCCGGGACTAGCGGGACTCACGAGCAGTACTTC.